Below are 18 T cell receptor beta chains sequenced from a single sample in a study of T cells in Graves' hyperthyroidism and ophthalmopathy. Amplified TCR beta CDR3 regions derived from RNA transcripts. Initially, a first-round RT-PCR of the TCR CDR3 employed the HTBI primer set. One entry per CDR3 protein results from TCRdb running MiXCR on the multiplex PCR reads. The top ten hold 35% to 40% of the sample, which has 330,000 or so distinct CDR3 sequences, about 19% seen once. Sequenced input: blood. These receptors were taken from a man in his forties or fifties with Graves' ophthalmopathy.

This clonotype was observed a few times. The chain links TRBV7-8 to TRBJ1-2, with TRBD1 as a possible D gene (5 bases). The CDR3 has 15 amino acids. Per the germline V gene, CDR1 is SGHVS and CDR2 is FQNEAQ. The germline V and J ends were trimmed by 2 bases and 5 bases, with 15 bases remaining between them. CDR3 region: CASSLSLGGRYGYTF. The DNA for the CDR3 is TGTGCCAGCAGCTTATCTTTGGGGGGTCGGTATGGCTACACCTTC. The variable domain in full, completed from reference TRBV7-8 and TRBJ1-2, reads GAGVSQSPRYKVAKRGQDVALRCDPISGHVSLFWYQQALGQGPEFLTYFQNEAQLDKSGLPSDRFFAERPEGSVSTLKIQRTQQEDSAVYLCASSLSLGGRYGYTFGSGTRLTVV.

With regard to this clonotype: A much larger clone is a single base away; this may be a read error. The CDR3 sequence: CAGSLTARGETQYF. CDR3 in DNA: TGTGCCGGCAGCCTGACAGCCAGGGGGGAGACCCAGTACTTC. This rearrangement joins TRBV11-2 to TRBJ2-5; TRBD1 aligns across 7 bases. Germline-derived CDR1 and CDR2 are SGHAT and FQNNGV. The CDR3 has 14 residues.

This clonotype was seen at least ten times. The J gene is TRBJ1-2, the V gene TRBV28; 8 bases are a match to TRBD1. This CDR3 spans 17 amino acids. V lost 1 base and J lost 5; bases outside the gene matches: 12. Germline loops: CDR1 MDHEN, CDR2 SYDVKM. This CDR3 is CASSLFYGQGEGYGYTF. CDR3 sequence (DNA): TGTGCCAGCAGTTTATTCTATGGACAGGGCGAAGGGTATGGCTACACCTTC.

Many counts were recorded for this clonotype. The chain couples TRBV12-3 or TRBV12-4 to TRBJ2-3; D is uncertain. This CDR3 comprises 13 residues. V was cut by 2 bases and J by 6 bases, with 9 bases left in between. CDR3: CASSLMAADTQYF. CDR3 DNA sequence: TGTGCCAGCAGTTTAATGGCCGCTGATACGCAGTATTTT.

This rearrangement joins TRBV10-3 to TRBJ2-7; either TRBD1 or TRBD2 may fit D (5 bases each). V was cut by 6 bases and J by 5 bases, with 14 bases left in between. Germline CDR1 ENHRY, CDR2 SYGVKD. The CDR3 sequence is 13 residues long. CDR3 nucleotides: TGTGCCATCAGGGGCTCGAGGGGTAACGAGCAGTACTTC. This translates into CAIRGSRGNEQYF.

A few counts support this clonotype. V and J are TRBV30 and TRBJ2-2; D may match TRBD1 or TRBD2 (5 bases each). The length of the CDR3 is 13 residues. Germline V gene data show CDR1 as GTSNPN and CDR2 as SVGIG (reference sequence). V was clipped by 4 bases and J by 7 bases, with 13 bases between them. The chain's CDR3 is CAWKTGRRGELFF. DNA of the CDR3: TGTGCCTGGAAAACGGGGCGTCGCGGGGAGCTGTTTTTT.

This clonotype has ten or more counts. The chain employs TRBV11-2 and TRBJ2-1; D is possibly TRBD1 (6 bases). V was shortened by 5 bases and J by 9 bases, with 17 bases between the two germline ends. Germline CDR1 and CDR2: SGHAT and FQNNGV. This CDR3 comprises 14 residues. The CDR3 bases are TGTGCCAGCAGCAGAGTAGGGGGTCGCGGTGAGCAGTTCTTC. Translation gives CASSRVGGRGEQFF.

This clonotype was counted only a few times. CDR3 coding DNA: TGTGCCAGTAGTATAACGGTGGCTGGGGCCAACGTCCTGACTTTC. Amino acid sequence: CASSITVAGANVLTF. The V call is TRBV19, the J call TRBJ2-6; D is ambiguous. The V and J ends lost 2 bases and 2 bases respectively, with 7 bases between them. The CDR3 spans 15 residues. The germline gives CDR1 LNHDA, CDR2 SQIVND (reference sequence).

V usage is TRBV29-1 and J usage is TRBJ2-4, with unresolved D. V lost 2 bases, J lost 4 bases, and 6 bases lay in between. CDR3 length: 12 amino acids. Per the germline V gene, CDR1 is SQVTM and CDR2 is ANQGSEA. CDR3: CSVEKGKNIQYF. The CDR3 DNA follows: TGCAGCGTTGAAAAAGGGAAAAACATTCAGTACTTC. The full variable domain, in which reference TRBV29-1 and TRBJ2-4 provide the parts outside the CDR3, is SAVISQKPSRDICQRGTSLTIQCQVDSQVTMMFWYRQQPGQSLTLIATANQGSEATYESGFVIDKFPISRPNLTFSTLTVSNMSPEDSSIYLCSVEKGKNIQYFGAGTRLSVL.

The CDR3 coding sequence is TGTGCCAGCAGCTTAGATGGGATGGCATATGGCTACACCTTC. It codes for CASSLDGMAYGYTF. V gene TRBV7-2 combines with J gene TRBJ1-2; D remains unclear. CDR1 and CDR2 from the germline V gene are SGHTA and FQGNSA. Trimming pared 1 base from V and 5 bases from J, leaving 11 bases between. There are 14 residues in the CDR3.

In this sample, this clonotype turned up many times. The rearrangement links TRBV28 to TRBJ2-7; D uncertain. The CDR3 runs 14 residues. Germline CDR1 reads MDHEN; CDR2 reads SYDVKM. V was trimmed by 5 bases and J by 5 bases, leaving 16 bases between them. CDR3 bases: TGTGCCAGCAGTCTCCCGACCGGGCGAAACGAGCAGTACTTC. Its translation is CASSLPTGRNEQYF.

The chain recombines TRBV6-1 with TRBJ2-7, with TRBD2 identical over 10 bases. Trimming removed 2 bases from V and 3 bases from J; junction bases left unmatched: 4. CDR1 and CDR2 from the germline V gene are MNHNS and SASEGT. The CDR3 is 15 amino acids. CDR3 protein: CASSESTSGIYEQYF. The CDR3 coding sequence is TGTGCCAGCAGTGAATCTACTAGCGGGATCTACGAGCAGTACTTC.

This clonotype was detected many times. This chain uses TRBV10-3 with TRBJ1-5; 8 bases map to TRBD1. Germline V CDR1 and CDR2: ENHRY, SYGVKD. The CDR3 is made up of 15 amino acids. V shed 5 bases and J 5 bases; nucleotides not matched to a gene: 8. The chain's CDR3 is CAISNRTGMDQPQHF. CDR3 nucleotides: TGTGCCATCAGTAATCGGACAGGGATGGATCAGCCCCAGCATTTT.

The CDR3 region is CAISDSGRNEGAFF. The CDR3 DNA sequence: TGTGCCATCAGCGATTCGGGCCGAAACGAGGGAGCTTTCTTT. This sequence joins TRBV10-3 and TRBJ1-1; D call uncertain. Germline loops: CDR1 ENHRY, CDR2 SYGVKD. Between the trimmed V and J ends, which lost 6 bases and 10 bases, there was a span of 21 bases. This CDR3 spans 14 amino acids.

The sample holds a few counts of this clonotype. The chain recombines TRBV28 with TRBJ2-2; D may be TRBD2 (7 bases). The CDR3 has 13 amino acids. The V and J ends lost 7 bases and 5 bases respectively, with 11 bases between them. The germline CDR1 and CDR2 sequences are MDHEN and SYDVKM. The CDR3 protein is CASNGGRTGELFF. In DNA, the CDR3 is TGTGCCAGCAACGGGGGGCGGACCGGGGAGCTGTTTTTT.

J is TRBJ2-2 and V is TRBV27; 10 positions match TRBD2. The V gene's germline CDR1 is MNHEY and CDR2 SMNVEV (reference sequence). V lost 1 base and J lost 0; bases outside the gene matches: 8. The length of the CDR3 is 19 residues. The CDR3: CASSLFPTSGPANTGELFF. CDR3 nucleotide sequence: TGTGCCAGCAGTTTATTCCCGACTAGCGGGCCCGCGAACACCGGGGAGCTGTTTTTT.

The sample holds many counts of this clonotype. This chain uses TRBV11-2 with TRBJ2-1, with 8 bases matching TRBD2. CDR3 size: 14 residues. V lost 5 bases and J lost 5; bases outside the gene matches: 5. Germline V gene lookup returns CDR1 SGHAT and CDR2 FQNNGV. The CDR3 reads CASSTRLANNEQFF. DNA for the CDR3: TGTGCCAGCAGCACCCGACTAGCGAACAATGAGCAGTTCTTC.

The chain carries TRBV7-9 and TRBJ2-7, with D possibly TRBD1 on 6 matching bases. The CDR3 has 18 amino acids. Trimming stripped 1 base from V and 1 base from J, with 20 bases between. CDR1 is SEHNR, CDR2 FQNEAQ, per germline (reference sequence). CDR3 loop: CASSLDRAARQSSYEQYF. The CDR3 coding sequence is TGTGCCAGCAGCTTAGACAGGGCCGCGCGGCAGTCTTCCTACGAGCAGTACTTC. Filled out from reference TRBV7-9 and TRBJ2-7, the complete variable domain reads DTGVSQNPRHKITKRGQNVTFRCDPISEHNRLYWYRQTLGQGPEFLTYFQNEAQLEKSRLLSDRFSAERPKGSFSTLEIQRTEQGDSAMYLCASSLDRAARQSSYEQYFGPGTRLTVT.